These 9 T cell receptor beta chains were all obtained from the same sample, sequenced in a study of T cells after yellow fever vaccination. A single record per CDR3 protein comes from TCRdb applying MiXCR to the 5' RACE reads. The sample carries hundreds of thousands of distinct CDR3 sequences, about 9.9% recorded once. This material consisted of PBMCs, taken on the day of the first yellow fever vaccination. Receptors originate from a man in his late teens or twenties who received the YFV17D yellow fever vaccine.

The chain links TRBV7-2 to TRBJ2-5; D is unresolved. V dropped 2 bases and J dropped 0 bases, with 10 bases sitting between them. The CDR3 loop spans 15 amino acids. Germline V CDR1 and CDR2: SGHTA, FQGNSA. The CDR3 sequence: CASSLYDWNQETQYF. CDR3 DNA: TGTGCCAGCAGCTTATACGACTGGAACCAAGAGACCCAGTACTTC.

The rearrangement joins TRBV5-1 to TRBJ2-7, with 9 bases aligning to TRBD1. The CDR3 extends over 16 amino acids. CDR1 SGHRS and CDR2 YFSETQ come from the germline V gene. With 0 bases clipped from V and 2 bases from J, the junction kept 6 bases outside the gene matches. The CDR3 DNA follows: TGCGCCAGCAGCTTGGGGGGGGGACAGGGAGCCTACGAGCAGTACTTC. It codes for CASSLGGGQGAYEQYF.

This clonotype was counted between two and nine times. CDR3 nucleotide sequence: TGTGCCAGCAGTTTATTCGTAGCAGGCAAAGAGACCCAGTACTTC. Its translation is CASSLFVAGKETQYF. The V gene is TRBV28, the J gene TRBJ2-5; no reliable D call. CDR1 MDHEN and CDR2 SYDVKM come from the germline V gene. This CDR3 has 15 amino acids. Trimming shortened V by 1 base and J by 3 bases, and 12 bases separated the two germline ends. Complete variable domain (other parts from reference TRBV28 and TRBJ2-5): DVKVTQSSRYLVKRTGEKVFLECVQDMDHENMFWYRQDPGLGLRLIYFSYDVKMKEKGDIPEGYSVSREKKERFSLILESASTNQTSMYLCASSLFVAGKETQYFGPGTRLLVL.

This clonotype has only a few counts. V and J are TRBV7-2 and TRBJ1-2, with unresolved D. The CDR3 sequence is 14 residues long. Between the trimmed V and J ends, which lost 2 bases and 2 bases, there was a span of 9 bases. CDR1 is SGHTA, CDR2 FQGNSA, per germline. CDR3 DNA: TGTGCCAGCAGCTTATTAGTCAGGAACTATGGCTACACCTTC. Translation gives CASSLLVRNYGYTF.

This clonotype was recorded a few times. The chain recombines TRBV4-3 with TRBJ1-2, with D uncertain. The length of the CDR3 is 15 residues. Germline CDR1 reads LGHNA; CDR2 reads YSLEER. The ends were cut back, 4 bases at V and 1 base at J, with 13 bases in the middle. CDR3 loop: CASSPESRVNYGYTF. CDR3 bases: TGCGCCAGCAGCCCCGAATCGCGGGTTAACTATGGCTACACCTTC.

The rearrangement joins TRBV7-9 to TRBJ2-1; D is possibly TRBD2 (6 bases). Trimming took off 1 base at V and 3 bases at J, with 13 bases between the two ends. The CDR3 length is 16 residues. CDR1 is SEHNR, CDR2 FQNEAQ, per germline (reference sequence). The CDR3 coding sequence is TGTGCCAGCAGCTTAGTACGGGACTCCCGCTACAATGAGCAGTTCTTC. Protein product: CASSLVRDSRYNEQFF.

CDR3 in amino acids: CASSFNHGGGYTF. In DNA, the CDR3 is TGTGCCAGCAGTTTTAACCACGGAGGGGGCTACACCTTC. The chain links TRBV12-3 or TRBV12-4 to TRBJ1-2, with D uncertain. Trimming shortened V by 3 bases and J by 8 bases, and 13 bases separated the two germline ends. This CDR3 spans 13 amino acids.

This clonotype has more than one count but fewer than ten. This rearrangement joins TRBV5-4 to TRBJ1-2; D is possibly TRBD1 (6 bases). Germline V gene sequence: CDR1 SGHNT, CDR2 YYREEE (reference sequence). Trimming took 2 bases from V and 8 from J, leaving 16 bases between them. CDR3 length: 14 residues. The CDR3 sequence: CASSLPLGGVGYTF. The CDR3 bases are TGTGCCAGCAGCTTACCCCTGGGGGGCGTCGGCTACACCTTC.

This clonotype was counted a few times. This rearrangement joins TRBV29-1 to TRBJ2-2, with D perhaps matching TRBD2 (5 bases). V shed 5 bases and J shed 1 base, with 8 bases lying between them. The CDR3 is made up of 13 amino acids. Per the germline V gene, CDR1 is SQVTM and CDR2 is ANQGSEA. CDR3 DNA: TGCAGCGTTCTACGGGAGAACACCGGGGAGCTGTTTTTT. Protein product: CSVLRENTGELFF.